These 8 T cell receptor beta chains were all obtained from the same sample, sequenced in a study of T cell responses to AZD1222 COVID-19 vaccine. TCRdb keeps only in-frame clones here, not all; method: immunoSEQ multiplex PCR. The sample shows roughly 96,000 clones, approximately 87% of them seen only once. The specimen comprised peripheral blood, sampled 28 days after the second AZD1222 dose. The source is an adult who received the AZD1222 COVID-19 vaccine.

The chain combines TRBV5-1 with TRBJ2-5; TRBD1 agrees at 8 bases. The CDR3 runs to 16 residues. Germline-derived CDR1 and CDR2 are SGHRS and YFSETQ. V lost 7 bases, J lost 5 bases, and 16 bases stayed unmatched. The CDR3 nucleotides are TGCGCCAGCCACCTCACCCCAGGGGGCGGGCAGGAGACCCAGTACTTC. As protein: CASHLTPGGGQETQYF.

This clone showed up just once. The CDR3 loop reads CASNLAGPSYEQYF. In DNA, the CDR3 is TGTGCCAGCAATTTAGCGGGACCCTCCTACGAGCAGTACTTC. This chain uses TRBV7-2 with TRBJ2-7; 8 positions agree with TRBD2. The CDR3 contains 14 residues. V trimming: 7 bases; J trimming: 0 bases; junction bases outside the gene matches: 5. CDR1 is SGHTA, CDR2 FQGNSA, per germline.

The chain links TRBV10-2 to TRBJ1-5; 7 nucleotides line up with TRBD1. Germline trimming cut 8 bases from V and 6 bases from J; bases unmatched to any gene: 13. Germline V gene sequence: CDR1 WSHSY, CDR2 SAAADI. The CDR3 extends over 15 amino acids. The CDR3 loop reads CASSPHTGAGQPQHF. The CDR3 DNA reads TGCGCCAGCTCCCCTCACACAGGGGCCGGTCAGCCCCAGCATTTT.

The chain recombines TRBV6-6 with TRBJ1-1; D is possibly TRBD1 (5 bases). This CDR3 is 15 amino acids long. CDR1 MNHNY and CDR2 SVGAGI come from the germline V gene (reference sequence). V was pared by 3 bases and J by 1 base, with 12 bases between. CDR3 amino acids: CASSYYSGGNTEAFF. The CDR3, as DNA: TGTGCCAGCAGTTATTATAGTGGGGGGAACACTGAAGCTTTCTTT.

The chain recombines TRBV4-2 with TRBJ1-5; D remains ambiguous. The V and J ends lost 0 bases and 0 bases respectively, with 12 bases between them. This CDR3 region has 17 residues. Germline lookup yields CDR1 LGHNA and CDR2 YNFKEQ. Written as DNA, the CDR3 is TGTGCCAGCAGCCAAGATGTGGCGTCGTATAGCAATCAGCCCCAGCATTTT. The encoded protein is CASSQDVASYSNQPQHF.

The rearrangement uses TRBV5-4 and TRBJ2-2, with D hard to call. Trimming removed 0 bases from V and 5 bases from J, with 5 bases in between. The CDR3 runs 13 residues. The germline CDR1 and CDR2 sequences are SGHNT and YYREEE (reference sequence). CDR3 coding DNA: TGTGCCAGCAGCTTGGAACTTACCGGGGAGCTGTTTTTT. Its protein is CASSLELTGELFF.

This clone was seen once. This chain joins TRBV5-1 and TRBJ2-3; 7 bases line up with TRBD2. Germline V gives CDR1 SGHRS, CDR2 YFSETQ. The CDR3 totals 14 residues. Unmatched junction bases numbered 4, after V lost 2 bases and J lost 4 bases. The CDR3 DNA sequence: TGCGCCAGCAGCTTTAGCAGCGGGGCAGATACGCAGTATTTT. Its translation: CASSFSSGADTQYF. The whole variable domain, remainder taken from reference TRBV5-1 and TRBJ2-3, is KAGVTQTPRYLIKTRGQQVTLSCSPISGHRSVSWYQQTPGQGLQFLFEYFSETQRNKGNFPGRFSGRQFSNSRSEMNVSTLELGDSALYLCASSFSSGADTQYFGPGTRLTVL.

In nucleotides, the CDR3 is TGTGCTAGTGGTTTAGACAGGAACACTGAAGCTTTCTTT. Protein sequence: CASGLDRNTEAFF. This chain joins TRBV12-5 and TRBJ1-1, with TRBD1 as a possible D gene (5 bases). Germline V gives CDR1 LGHNT, CDR2 FRNRAP. V was pared by 3 bases and J by 1 base, with 6 bases between. This CDR3 has 13 residues. The variable domain in full, completed from reference TRBV12-5 and TRBJ1-1, reads DARVTQTPRHKVTEMGQEVTMRCQPILGHNTVFWYRQTMMQGLELLAYFRNRAPLDDSGMPKDRFSAEMPDATLATLKIQPSEPRDSAVYFCASGLDRNTEAFFGQGTRLTVV.